Listed below are T cell receptor beta chains from one sample, sequenced in a study of blood T cell repertoires in COVID-19. Clones were sequenced by immunoSEQ multiplex PCR, and TCRdb holds only the in-frame ones, with some missing. This repertoire shows hundreds of thousands of clones, around 91% found once; its top ten account for approximately 3.5%. What was sequenced was peripheral blood. These receptors were obtained from a woman aged 18 to 35 who had recovered from COVID-19. CDR3s include the opening cysteine and the closing phenylalanine or tryptophan. The D gene is left open where the match is weak. For some rows the clone size is stated as once, few or many, or as a class when expanded; others skip it.

len	v_gene	d_gene	abundance	j_gene	CDR3nt	CDR3aa
13	TRBV30	-	-	TRBJ2-2	TGTGCCTGGAGTGACAGGAACACCGGGGAGCTGTTTTTT	CAWSDRNTGELFF
16	TRBV19	TRBD2	-	TRBJ2-1	TGTGCCAGTAGTATAGTACCCAGCGGGAGTTGGAATGAGCAGTTCTTC	CASSIVPSGSWNEQFF
15	TRBV28	TRBD2	-	TRBJ2-1	TGTGCCAGCAGTTCCCTAGCGGGAGTGCTCGGTGAGCAGTTCTTC	CASSSLAGVLGEQFF
19	TRBV4-1	TRBD1	-	TRBJ1-2	TGCGCCAGCAGCCAAGTAGTAGGGTCCAGGGGGCAGATTTTATATGGCTACACCTTC	CASSQVVGSRGQILYGYTF
17	TRBV7-2	-	-	TRBJ2-1	TGTGCCAGCAGCTCGCCTCCTCTGGGACTTCTCTACAATGAGCAGTTCTTC	CASSSPPLGLLYNEQFF
16	TRBV24-1	TRBD2	-	TRBJ2-3	TGTGCCACCAGTGACCGAGGACTAGCGGGAGGAGATACGCAGTATTTT	CATSDRGLAGGDTQYF
18	TRBV7-9	TRBD1	-	TRBJ2-6	TGTGCCAGCAGCCCGAACTTGGTGCAGGGGGCTGGGGCCAACGTCCTGACTTTC	CASSPNLVQGAGANVLTF
15	TRBV7-2	-	-	TRBJ2-1	TGTGCCAGCAGATCGGACAGCTCCTCCTACAATGAGCAGTTCTTC	CASRSDSSSYNEQFF
13	TRBV12-3/TRBV12-4	-	-	TRBJ1-4	TGTGCCAGCAGTTTATCCTCGGTTGAAAAACTGTTTTTT	CASSLSSVEKLFF
16	TRBV4-3	-	-	TRBJ2-3	TGCGCCAGCAGCCATCGAAACCCTAGTGGCACAGATACGCAGTATTTT	CASSHRNPSGTDTQYF
15	TRBV7-9	TRBD2	-	TRBJ2-1	TGTGCCAGCAGCTTACGACGCGGGAGGGCCGATGAGCAGTTCTTC	CASSLRRGRADEQFF
13	TRBV27	-	many	TRBJ2-1	TGTGCCAGCAACCTCCCCGGGGGCAATGAGCAGTTCTTC	CASNLPGGNEQFF
14	TRBV4-3	-	-	TRBJ1-1	TGCGCCAGCAGCCAAGATGCAGGGGACACTGAAGCTTTCTTT	CASSQDAGDTEAFF
14	TRBV3-1/TRBV3-2	TRBD1	-	TRBJ1-1	TGTGCCAGCAGCCAAGCGGGACAGTCCACTGAAGCTTTCTTT	CASSQAGQSTEAFF
13	TRBV7-9	-	-	TRBJ1-5	TGTGCCAGCAGCCAAGACAGATATCAGCCCCAGCATTTT	CASSQDRYQPQHF
15	TRBV2	-	-	TRBJ1-1	TGTGCCAGCAGTGACGGCAGGGGATTGGACACTGAAGCTTTCTTT	CASSDGRGLDTEAFF
15	TRBV24-1	-	-	TRBJ1-5	TGTGCCACCAGTGACCGCTCCACAGGGAATCAGCCCCAGCATTTT	CATSDRSTGNQPQHF
13	TRBV13	-	-	TRBJ2-1	TGTGCCAGCAGCTCGGGGCGACAGGCCGAGCAGTTCTTC	CASSSGRQAEQFF
16	TRBV5-4	TRBD1	-	TRBJ1-2	TGTGCCAGCAGCCCGGCCCAGCGACAGGGCGGCTATGGCTACACCTTC	CASSPAQRQGGYGYTF
13	TRBV6-6	TRBD1	once	TRBJ2-3	TGTGCCAGTTGGGACAGGGAAACAGATACGCAGTATTTT	CASWDRETDTQYF
13	TRBV15	-	-	TRBJ1-4	TGTGCCACCTCAACCGATAGTAATGAAAAACTGTTTTTT	CATSTDSNEKLFF
15	TRBV5-1	-	few	TRBJ2-2	TGCGCCAGCAGCTTGGGACTAGGGAACACCGGGGAGCTGTTTTTT	CASSLGLGNTGELFF
16	TRBV9	TRBD1	-	TRBJ2-3	TGTGCCAGCAGCGGGAGAGGGACAGGGGGCACAGATACGCAGTATTTT	CASSGRGTGGTDTQYF
14	TRBV19	TRBD1	-	TRBJ1-2	TGTGCCAGTAGTTGGGGCAGGGGGAACTATGGCTACACCTTC	CASSWGRGNYGYTF
17	TRBV7-9	-	-	TRBJ1-4	TGTGCCAGCAGCCGAAGCGTCGGGACAACGGCTAATGAAAAACTGTTTTTT	CASSRSVGTTANEKLFF
15	TRBV7-9	-	-	TRBJ1-2	TGTGCCAGCAGCACGGACCATACAGGGATCTATGGCTACACCTTC	CASSTDHTGIYGYTF
16	TRBV7-2	TRBD1	-	TRBJ1-3	TGTGCCAGCAGCCTGACCACAGGGGTCTCTGGAAACACCATATATTTT	CASSLTTGVSGNTIYF
16	TRBV7-2	-	-	TRBJ1-3	TGTGCCAGCAGCCCTCAAGCGAGTCCCTCTGGAAACACCATATATTTT	CASSPQASPSGNTIYF
17	TRBV5-1	TRBD1	-	TRBJ1-4	TGCGCCAGCAGACCTCAGGGGGCTGCTGGGACTAATGAAAAACTGTTTTTT	CASRPQGAAGTNEKLFF
14	TRBV9	-	-	TRBJ1-5	TGTGCCAGCAGCGTAGGGGACATCAATCAGCCCCAGCATTTT	CASSVGDINQPQHF
14	TRBV27	-	-	TRBJ2-1	TGTGCCAGCAGTCCTCCACAGGTTTTGGGTGAGCAGTTCTTC	CASSPPQVLGEQFF
13	TRBV28	-	-	TRBJ1-2	TGTGCCAGCAGTTTACAGGGTGGCTATGGCTACACCTTC	CASSLQGGYGYTF
14	TRBV30	-	-	TRBJ1-2	TGTGCCTGGAGTGTATTCGACAGAGACTATGGCTACACCTTC	CAWSVFDRDYGYTF
12	TRBV4-1	-	-	TRBJ2-1	TGCGCCAGCAGCCAAGATTATCTTGAGCAGTTCTTC	CASSQDYLEQFF
16	TRBV4-1	-	-	TRBJ2-3	TGCGCCAGCAGCCAAGATATGGCTAGTACCACAGATACGCAGTATTTT	CASSQDMASTTDTQYF
14	TRBV28	TRBD1	-	TRBJ2-5	TGTGCCAGCAGGTGGGGGACAGGGGGAAAGACCCAGTACTTC	CASRWGTGGKTQYF
14	TRBV15	-	many	TRBJ2-1	TGTGCCACCAGCAGAGATAAGTTTAGTCATGAGCAGTTCTTC	CATSRDKFSHEQFF
12	TRBV21-1	-	once	TRBJ2-2	TGTGCCAGCAGCAAAAGAGGCAGTAAGCTGTTTTTT	CASSKRGSKLFF
16	TRBV7-6	TRBD2	-	TRBJ2-3	TGTGCCAGCAGCTTGACTAGCGGGAGGGCCAAAGATACGCAGTATTTT	CASSLTSGRAKDTQYF
12	TRBV7-8	TRBD1	-	TRBJ1-5	TGTGCCAGTGGGACAGTGGATCAGCCCCAGCATTTT	CASGTVDQPQHF
14	TRBV30	-	-	TRBJ1-2	TGTGCCTCGGATCCGGCCGCGGCTAACTATGGCTACACCTTC	CASDPAAANYGYTF
15	TRBV5-4	-	-	TRBJ1-6	TGTGCCAGCAGCTTGTGGGCATCTTATAATTCACCCCTCCACTTT	CASSLWASYNSPLHF
15	TRBV7-7	TRBD2	-	TRBJ2-1	TGTGCCAGCAGCTTAAGGGCGGGAGGGACCCATGAGCAGTTCTTC	CASSLRAGGTHEQFF
16	TRBV19	-	-	TRBJ2-1	TGTGCCAGTAGTATAGGGGAGAGGGTTTCCTACAATGAGCAGTTCTTC	CASSIGERVSYNEQFF
15	TRBV5-4	TRBD1	-	TRBJ1-1	TGTGCCAGCAGCTTGGCAGGGGGTGGATGGACTGAAGCTTTCTTT	CASSLAGGGWTEAFF
17	TRBV5-4	TRBD2	-	TRBJ2-3	TGTGCCAGCAGCCCCCGGGTAGCGGGAGGTAGGGGAGATACGCAGTATTTT	CASSPRVAGGRGDTQYF
14	TRBV2	-	-	TRBJ2-3	TGTGCCAGCAGTGGGACTTCACGCACAGATACGCAGTATTTT	CASSGTSRTDTQYF
15	TRBV7-2	TRBD2	few	TRBJ2-1	TGTGCCAGCAGCTTAGGGACTAGCGGCTACAATGAGCAGTTCTTC	CASSLGTSGYNEQFF
13	TRBV3-1/TRBV3-2	TRBD1	once	TRBJ1-1	TGTGCCAGCAGCCAAGCGACAGGGACTGAAGCTTTCTTT	CASSQATGTEAFF
14	TRBV29-1	-	-	TRBJ1-1	TGCAGCGTGGACCGGTGGACAGAGAACACTGAAGCTTTCTTT	CSVDRWTENTEAFF
16	TRBV5-4	TRBD2	few	TRBJ2-3	TGTGCCAGCAGCATGGTTCTAGCGGGGGTCACAGATACGCAGTATTTT	CASSMVLAGVTDTQYF
14	TRBV7-8	TRBD2	-	TRBJ2-1	TGTGCCAGCAGCTCTAGCGGGGGCTACAATGAGCAGTTCTTC	CASSSSGGYNEQFF
12	TRBV3-1/TRBV3-2	-	-	TRBJ2-2	TGTGCCAGCAGACGGGGGAACGGGGAGCTGTTTTTT	CASRRGNGELFF
18	TRBV7-9	-	-	TRBJ2-1	TGTGCCAGCAGCCCACTATTAATTCTAGGCACCTATAACAATGAGCAGTTCTTC	CASSPLLILGTYNNEQFF
14	TRBV6-2/TRBV6-3	-	-	TRBJ1-2	TGTGCCAGCAGTTACTCGAGTCCAGGGGATGGCTACACCTTC	CASSYSSPGDGYTF